Below, 2 T cell receptor beta chains from the same sample are listed, as sequenced in a study of cytomegalovirus exposure and HLA in healthy donors. The PCR employed 60 Vbeta primers together with 13 Jbeta primers. Using immunoSEQ multiplex PCR, the repertoire was profiled, and TCRdb retains in-frame clones only, with some absent. The repertoire includes approximately 150,000 clones, 73% of them detected once, and 1.5% to 2% sits in the top ten. The sequencing input was PBMCs. These TCRs come from a woman between 18 and 29 years old in good health and CMV-seronegative.

V usage is TRBV25-1 and J usage is TRBJ2-3; the D gene is possibly TRBD2 (5 bases). Trimming stripped 2 bases from V and 2 bases from J, with 11 bases between. Germline V lookup: CDR1 MGHDK, CDR2 SYGVNS. The CDR3 totals 15 residues. CDR3 DNA: TGTGCCAGCAGTGAACCACGGGATGACACAGATACGCAGTATTTT. Its protein product is CASSEPRDDTDTQYF. The variable domain in full, with the rest retrieved from reference TRBV25-1 and TRBJ2-3, is EADIYQTPRYLVIGTGKKITLECSQTMGHDKMYWYQQDPGMELHLIHYSYGVNSTEKGDLSSESTVSRIRTEHFPLTLESARPSHTSQYLCASSEPRDDTDTQYFGPGTRLTVL.

The V call is TRBV28, the J call TRBJ2-7; D remains ambiguous. Germline CDR1 reads MDHEN; CDR2 reads SYDVKM. This CDR3 is built from 16 residues. Trimming stripped 3 bases from V and 4 bases from J, with 19 bases between. CDR3 bases: TGTGCCAGCAGTTTCCCGGCCGGGTCTTCCTCATACGAGCAGTACTTC. Protein: CASSFPAGSSSYEQYF.